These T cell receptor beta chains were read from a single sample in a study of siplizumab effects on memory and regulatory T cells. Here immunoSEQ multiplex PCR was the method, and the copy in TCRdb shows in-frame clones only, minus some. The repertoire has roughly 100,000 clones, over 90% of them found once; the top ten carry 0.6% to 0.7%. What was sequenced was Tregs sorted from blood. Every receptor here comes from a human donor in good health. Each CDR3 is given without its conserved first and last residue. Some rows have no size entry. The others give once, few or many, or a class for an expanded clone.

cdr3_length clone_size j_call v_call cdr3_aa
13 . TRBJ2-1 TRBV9 ASTPLAGSYNEQF
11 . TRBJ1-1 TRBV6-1 ASSEWSGGIAF
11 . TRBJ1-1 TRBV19 ASSIDYAAEAF
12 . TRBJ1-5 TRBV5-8 ASSRGQFNQPQH
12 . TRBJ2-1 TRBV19 ASREKGRGDEQF
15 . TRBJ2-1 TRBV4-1 ASSQDLRASSYNEQF
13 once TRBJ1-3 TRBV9 ASSVSGDPGNTIY
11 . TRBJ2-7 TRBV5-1 ASSRTRSHEQY
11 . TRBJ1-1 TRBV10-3 AISTTGDSEAF
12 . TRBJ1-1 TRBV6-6 ASSYLREGTEAF
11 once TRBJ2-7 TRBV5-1 ASSLGFDNEQY
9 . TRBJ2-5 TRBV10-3 AISESETQY
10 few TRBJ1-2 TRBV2 ASKLASHGYT
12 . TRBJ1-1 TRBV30 AWRKTSGFTEAF
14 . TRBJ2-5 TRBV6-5 ASSYSIGLAGETQY
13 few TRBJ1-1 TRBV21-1 ASSKKTGGLTEAF
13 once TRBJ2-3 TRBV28 ASSLYGLGADTQY
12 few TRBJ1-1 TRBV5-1 ASSGQDMNTEAF
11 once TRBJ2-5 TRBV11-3 ASRGVPTETQY
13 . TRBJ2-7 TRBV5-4 ASSPGLVLGAEQY
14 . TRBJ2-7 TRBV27 ASSSSQRAPHYEQY
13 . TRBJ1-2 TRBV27 ASSALGQGTYGYT
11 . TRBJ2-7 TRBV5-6 ASSFTGGYEQY
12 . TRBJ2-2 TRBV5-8 ASSLEENTGELF
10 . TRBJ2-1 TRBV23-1 ASDRAMNEQF
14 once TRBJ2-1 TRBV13 ASSRKRGRTYNEQF
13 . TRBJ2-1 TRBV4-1 ASSQMGQGRSEQF
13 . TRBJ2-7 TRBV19 ASSLRTSGRYEQY
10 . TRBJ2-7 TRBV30 AWTGQGSEQY
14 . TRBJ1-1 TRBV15 ATSRGPGTLNTEAF
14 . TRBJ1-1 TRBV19 ASSRGTGGGGTEAF
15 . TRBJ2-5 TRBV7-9 ASSTLSWDKPSETQY
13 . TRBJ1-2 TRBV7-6 ASSYTATGTGGYT
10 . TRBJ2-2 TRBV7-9 ASSLNTGELF
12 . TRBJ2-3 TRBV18 ASSSSQGVNTQY
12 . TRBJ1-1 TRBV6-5 ASSYSRVNTEAF
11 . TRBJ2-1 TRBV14 ASSLRHYNEQF
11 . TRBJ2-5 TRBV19 ASRKAGPETQY
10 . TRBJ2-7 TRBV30 AWRTDSYEQY